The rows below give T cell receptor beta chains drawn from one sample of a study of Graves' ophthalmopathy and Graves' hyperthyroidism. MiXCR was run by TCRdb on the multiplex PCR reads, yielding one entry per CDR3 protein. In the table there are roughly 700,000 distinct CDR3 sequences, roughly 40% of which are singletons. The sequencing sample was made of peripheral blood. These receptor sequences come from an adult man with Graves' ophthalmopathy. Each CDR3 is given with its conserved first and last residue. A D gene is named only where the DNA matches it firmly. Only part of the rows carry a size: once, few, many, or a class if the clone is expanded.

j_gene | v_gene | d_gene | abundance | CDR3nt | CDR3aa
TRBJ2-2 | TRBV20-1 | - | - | TGCAGTGCTAGAGAACCTCCGTCGACCGGGGAGCTGTTTTTT | CSAREPPSTGELFF
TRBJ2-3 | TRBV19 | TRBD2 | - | TGTGCCAGTAGTATCGTCGCGGGGGGTACAGATACGCAGTATTTT | CASSIVAGGTDTQYF
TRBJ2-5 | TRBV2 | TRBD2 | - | TGTGCCAGCATGTCGGGCGGGAGCATTCAAGAGACCCAGTACTTC | CASMSGGSIQETQYF
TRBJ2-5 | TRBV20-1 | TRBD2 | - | TGCAGTCGGGGGGGTCTAGCGGGAGCGCCCGAGACCCAGTACTTC | CSRGGLAGAPETQYF
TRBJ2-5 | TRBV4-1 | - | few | TGCGCCAGCAGCCAAGTTCTCCTCCTCCAAGAGACCCAGTACTTC | CASSQVLLLQETQYF
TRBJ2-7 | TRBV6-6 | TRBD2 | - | TGTGCCAGCAGTTACCTCGGGAGGAGTCAAGAGCAGTACTTC | CASSYLGRSQEQYF
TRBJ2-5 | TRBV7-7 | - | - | TGTGCCAGCAGCGTTGAGGGTCCGAGGCGGGAGACCCAGTACTTC | CASSVEGPRRETQYF
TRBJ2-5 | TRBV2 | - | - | TGTGCCAGCAGCCATATAGCGGTACAAGAGACCCAGTACTTC | CASSHIAVQETQYF
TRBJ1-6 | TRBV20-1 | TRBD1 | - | TGCAGTGCGGCAGGGGGCACCGGTTCACCCCTCCACTTT | CSAAGGTGSPLHF
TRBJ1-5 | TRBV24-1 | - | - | TGTGCCACCAGTGGTCGGGGTCCCCTGGGGAATCAGCCCCAGCATTTT | CATSGRGPLGNQPQHF
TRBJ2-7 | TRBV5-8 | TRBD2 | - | TGTGCCAGCAGGCGACTAGCGAGCTCCTACGAGCAGTACTTC | CASRRLASSYEQYF
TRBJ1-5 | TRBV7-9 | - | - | TGTGCCAGCAGAGAACGGATCGGGGATAGCAATCAGCCTCAGCATTTT | CASRERIGDSNQPQHF
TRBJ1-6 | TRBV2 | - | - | TGTGCTAGACATCTCAATTCACCCCTCCACTTT | CARHLNSPLHF
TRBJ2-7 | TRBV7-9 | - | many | TGTGCCAGCAGCTTACAACCCCACGAGCAGTACTTC | CASSLQPHEQYF
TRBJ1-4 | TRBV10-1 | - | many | TGCGCCACTCGACAGGCCCCAACTAATGAAAAACTGTTTTTT | CATRQAPTNEKLFF
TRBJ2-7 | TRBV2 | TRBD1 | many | TGTGCCAGCAGTTGGGGACAGGGAGGAGGGCAGTACTTC | CASSWGQGGGQYF